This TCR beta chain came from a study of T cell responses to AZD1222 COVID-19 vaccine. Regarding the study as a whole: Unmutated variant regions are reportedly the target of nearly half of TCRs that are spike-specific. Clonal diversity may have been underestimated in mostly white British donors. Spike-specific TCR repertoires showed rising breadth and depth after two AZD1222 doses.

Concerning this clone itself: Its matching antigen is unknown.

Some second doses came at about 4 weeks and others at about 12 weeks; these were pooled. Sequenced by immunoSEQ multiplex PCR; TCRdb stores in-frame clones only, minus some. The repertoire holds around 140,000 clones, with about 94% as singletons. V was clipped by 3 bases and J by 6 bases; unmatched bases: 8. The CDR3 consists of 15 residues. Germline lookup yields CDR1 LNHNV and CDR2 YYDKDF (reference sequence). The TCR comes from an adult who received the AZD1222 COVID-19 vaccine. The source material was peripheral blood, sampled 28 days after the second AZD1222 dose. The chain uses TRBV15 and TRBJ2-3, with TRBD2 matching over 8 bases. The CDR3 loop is CATSSRTSLVDTQYF. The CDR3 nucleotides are TGTGCCACCAGCAGCCGGACTAGCTTAGTGGATACGCAGTATTTT.